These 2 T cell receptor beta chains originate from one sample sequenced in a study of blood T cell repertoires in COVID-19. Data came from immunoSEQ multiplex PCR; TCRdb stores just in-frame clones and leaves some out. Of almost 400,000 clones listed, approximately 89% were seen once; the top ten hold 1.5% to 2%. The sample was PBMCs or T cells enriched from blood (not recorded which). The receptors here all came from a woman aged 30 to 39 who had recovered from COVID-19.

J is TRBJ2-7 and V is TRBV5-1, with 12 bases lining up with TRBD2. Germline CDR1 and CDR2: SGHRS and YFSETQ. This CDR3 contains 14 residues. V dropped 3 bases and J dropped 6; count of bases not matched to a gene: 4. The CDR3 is CASSSRLAGAEQYF. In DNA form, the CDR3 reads TGCGCCAGCAGCTCGAGACTAGCGGGGGCCGAGCAGTACTTC. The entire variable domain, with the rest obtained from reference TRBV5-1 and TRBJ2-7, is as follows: KAGVTQTPRYLIKTRGQQVTLSCSPISGHRSVSWYQQTPGQGLQFLFEYFSETQRNKGNFPGRFSGRQFSNSRSEMNVSTLELGDSALYLCASSSRLAGAEQYFGPGTRLTVT.

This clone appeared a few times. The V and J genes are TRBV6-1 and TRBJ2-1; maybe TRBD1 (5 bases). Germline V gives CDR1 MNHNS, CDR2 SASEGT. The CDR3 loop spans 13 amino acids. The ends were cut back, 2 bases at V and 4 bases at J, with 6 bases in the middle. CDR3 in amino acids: CASSEQGYNEQFF. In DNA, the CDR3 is TGTGCCAGCAGTGAACAGGGTTACAATGAGCAGTTCTTC.